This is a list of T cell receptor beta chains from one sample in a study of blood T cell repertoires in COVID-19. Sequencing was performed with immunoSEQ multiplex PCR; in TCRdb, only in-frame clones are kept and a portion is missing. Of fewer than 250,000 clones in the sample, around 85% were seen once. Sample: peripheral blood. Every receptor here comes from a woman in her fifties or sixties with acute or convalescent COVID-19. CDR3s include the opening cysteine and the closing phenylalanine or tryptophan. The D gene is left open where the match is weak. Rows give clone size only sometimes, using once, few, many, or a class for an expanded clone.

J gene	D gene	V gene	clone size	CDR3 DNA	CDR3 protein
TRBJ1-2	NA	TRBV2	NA	TGTGCCAGCAGATCCGACAGAGCTAACTATGGCTACACCTTC	CASRSDRANYGYTF
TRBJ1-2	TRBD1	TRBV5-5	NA	TGTGCCAGCAGCCCCTCCGGGACAGGGGCCTATGGCTACACCTTC	CASSPSGTGAYGYTF
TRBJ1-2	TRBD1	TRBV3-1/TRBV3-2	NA	TGTGCCAGCAGCCAAGCACAGGGGATTGGCTACACCTTC	CASSQAQGIGYTF
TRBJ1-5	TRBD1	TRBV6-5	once	TGTGCCAGCCGGGGGGGGACAGGGGCGAATCAGCCCCAGCATTTT	CASRGGTGANQPQHF
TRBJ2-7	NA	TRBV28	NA	TGTGCCAGCAGTTTATACGGCTACGAGCAGTACTTC	CASSLYGYEQYF
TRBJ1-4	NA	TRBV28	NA	TGTGCCAGCAGTTTAAGGAGACGTAATGAAAAACTGTTTTTT	CASSLRRRNEKLFF
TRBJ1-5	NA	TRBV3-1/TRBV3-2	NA	TGTGCCAGCAGCCAAGAGGGAGCACCCCAGCATTTT	CASSQEGAPQHF
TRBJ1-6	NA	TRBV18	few	TGTGCCAGCTCACCTCACCCCCAGGATAATTCACCCCTCCACTTT	CASSPHPQDNSPLHF
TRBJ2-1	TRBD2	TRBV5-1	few	TGCGCCAGCAGCTCCGGGACTATTAATGAGCAGTTCTTC	CASSSGTINEQFF
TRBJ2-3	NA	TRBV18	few	TGTGCCAGCTCACCCGCCGGGGATACGCAGTATTTT	CASSPAGDTQYF
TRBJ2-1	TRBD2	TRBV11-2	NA	TGTGCCAGCAGCAATCTGGGACTAGGGAGTGAGCAGTTCTTC	CASSNLGLGSEQFF
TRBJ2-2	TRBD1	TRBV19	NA	TGTGCCAGTAGCAAGGACAGGGGCTCGGGGCTGTTTTTT	CASSKDRGSGLFF
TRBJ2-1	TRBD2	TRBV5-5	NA	TGTGCCAGTACCGACCCTCTAGCGGGGGGTTGGAATGAGCAGTTCTTC	CASTDPLAGGWNEQFF
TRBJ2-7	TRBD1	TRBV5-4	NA	TGTGCCAGCAGTTCACCGGGACAGGGGTTCGGGCAGTACTTC	CASSSPGQGFGQYF
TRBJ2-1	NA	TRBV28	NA	TGTGCCAGCAAAGAGGGTAGCTCCTACAATGAGCAGTTCTTC	CASKEGSSYNEQFF
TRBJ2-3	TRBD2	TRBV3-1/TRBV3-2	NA	TGTGCCAGCAGCCCTAGCGGGGGGGGCGATACGCAGTATTTT	CASSPSGGGDTQYF
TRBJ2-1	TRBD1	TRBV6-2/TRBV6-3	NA	TGTGCCAGCAGCCGGGACAGGGGCTACAATGAGCAGTTCTTC	CASSRDRGYNEQFF
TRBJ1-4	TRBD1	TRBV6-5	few	TGTGCCAGCAGTTCACCGGGACAGAATAATGAAAAACTGTTTTTT	CASSSPGQNNEKLFF
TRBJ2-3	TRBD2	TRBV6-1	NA	TGTGCCAGCAGTGAAGCGAAAGCGGGGTGGACAGATACGCAGTATTTT	CASSEAKAGWTDTQYF
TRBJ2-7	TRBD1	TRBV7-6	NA	TGTGCCAGCAGCCTACAGGGGTCCGAGCAGTACTTC	CASSLQGSEQYF
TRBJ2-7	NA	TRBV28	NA	TGTGCCAGCAGTTTAACCCGGTACGAGCAGTACTTC	CASSLTRYEQYF
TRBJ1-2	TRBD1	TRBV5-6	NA	TGTGCCAGCAGCGTCGACAGGGACTATGGCTACACCTTC	CASSVDRDYGYTF
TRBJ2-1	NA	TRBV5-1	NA	TGCGCCAGCAGCCTTACGGTAGCGGACTCCTACAATGAGCAGTTCTTC	CASSLTVADSYNEQFF
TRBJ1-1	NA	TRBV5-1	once	TGCGCCAGCAGCTTGATTCCCTGGGGCAACACTGAAGCTTTCTTT	CASSLIPWGNTEAFF
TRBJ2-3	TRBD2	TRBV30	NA	TGTGCCTGGAGTACCCTTGGGACTAGCGGGAGGGCAAATACGCAGTATTTT	CAWSTLGTSGRANTQYF
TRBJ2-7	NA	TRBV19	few	TGTGCCAGTAGTCTGCAGGGGTACGAGCAGTACTTC	CASSLQGYEQYF
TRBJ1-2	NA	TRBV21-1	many	TGTGCCAGCACCCGGACAGGGGACTATGGCTACACCTTC	CASTRTGDYGYTF
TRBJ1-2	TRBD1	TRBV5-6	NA	TGTGCCAGCAGCTTGGAACCTCGGGGACAGGGCTATGGCTACACCTTC	CASSLEPRGQGYGYTF
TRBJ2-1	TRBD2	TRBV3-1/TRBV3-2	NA	TGTGCCAGCAGCCAAGGGGTAGGTAGCGGGAGGTTGTACAATGAGCAGTTCTTC	CASSQGVGSGRLYNEQFF
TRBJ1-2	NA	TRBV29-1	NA	TGCAGCTCTCTCAACCCTCCTCTGGGGGGGCAGGGCTACACCTTC	CSSLNPPLGGQGYTF
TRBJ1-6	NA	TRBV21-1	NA	TGTGCCAGCAGCAAAGGGGCAGGGGGCGAGTCACCCCTCCACTTT	CASSKGAGGESPLHF
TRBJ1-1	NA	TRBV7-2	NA	TGTGCCAGCAGCTCTCTTGGGGCCAACACTGAAGCTTTCTTT	CASSSLGANTEAFF
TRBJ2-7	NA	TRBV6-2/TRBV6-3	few	TGTGCCAGCAGTTATGCCCTGACTAGGACTACCTACGAGCAGTACTTC	CASSYALTRTTYEQYF
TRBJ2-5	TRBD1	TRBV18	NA	TGTGCCAGCTCACCGAAGGACAGGGCCCAAGAGACCCAGTACTTC	CASSPKDRAQETQYF
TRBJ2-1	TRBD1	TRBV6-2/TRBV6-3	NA	TGTGCCAGCAGTTACCCCGGACAGGGATTGACGTTCTTC	CASSYPGQGLTFF
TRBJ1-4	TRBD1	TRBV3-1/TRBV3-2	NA	TGTGCCAGCAGCCCCACGGGACAGGGCTATGAAAAACTGTTTTTT	CASSPTGQGYEKLFF
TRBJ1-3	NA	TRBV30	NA	TGTGCCTGGAGCTCTGGACATGCTGGAAACACCATATATTTT	CAWSSGHAGNTIYF
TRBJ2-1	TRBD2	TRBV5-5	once	TGTGCCAGCAGCTTTAGCGGGGGGGACAATGAGCAGTTCTTC	CASSFSGGDNEQFF
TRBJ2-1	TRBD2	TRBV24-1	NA	TGTGCCACCAGTGACACCGGGACTAGCGGAGGTTACTCCTACAATGAGCAGTTCTTC	CATSDTGTSGGYSYNEQFF
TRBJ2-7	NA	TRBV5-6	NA	TGTGCCAGCAGCTTAAGGGGGTATGGCACCTACGAGCAGTACTTC	CASSLRGYGTYEQYF
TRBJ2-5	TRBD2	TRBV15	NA	TGTGCCACCAGCACGGGACTAGCGGGACCAGAGACCCAGTACTTC	CATSTGLAGPETQYF
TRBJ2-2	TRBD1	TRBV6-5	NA	TGTGCCAGCAGTTACGAGGCAGGGGGTAACACCGGGGAGCTGTTTTTT	CASSYEAGGNTGELFF
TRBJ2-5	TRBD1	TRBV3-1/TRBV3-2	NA	TGTGCCAGCAGTCCTAGACAGGGCCAAGAGACCCAGTACTTC	CASSPRQGQETQYF
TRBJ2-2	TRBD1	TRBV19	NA	TGTGCCAGTAGTCCCCTGGGACAGGGGGCCGGGGAGCTGTTTTTT	CASSPLGQGAGELFF
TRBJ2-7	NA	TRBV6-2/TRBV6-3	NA	TGTGCCAGCAGTTGGGGAGGTTCCTACGAGCAGTACTTC	CASSWGGSYEQYF
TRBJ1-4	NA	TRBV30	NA	TGTGCCTGGAGTTCCTCCCTTTTCGGACTCAACAACATTAATGAAAAACTGTTTTTT	CAWSSSLFGLNNINEKLFF
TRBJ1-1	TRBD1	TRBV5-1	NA	TGCGCCAGCAGACTGACAGGGGAAACTGAAGCTTTCTTT	CASRLTGETEAFF
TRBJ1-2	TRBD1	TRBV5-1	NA	TGCGCCAGCAGCTTGGCCGTGGGACAGGGCGACTATGGCTACACCTTC	CASSLAVGQGDYGYTF
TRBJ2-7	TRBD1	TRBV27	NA	TGTGCCAGCAGCCGGGACAGGCCGCCGGTGGGTGAGCAGTACTTC	CASSRDRPPVGEQYF
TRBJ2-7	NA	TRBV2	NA	TGTGCCAGCAGAGGGCAGAGCGGCGAGCAGTACTTC	CASRGQSGEQYF
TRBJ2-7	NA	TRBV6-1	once	TGTGCCAGCAGTGACCCAGGACAGCTAACCTACGAGCAGTACTTC	CASSDPGQLTYEQYF
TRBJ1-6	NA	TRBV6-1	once	TGTGCCAGCAGTGGCAATTTTCAGGGGAATAATTCACCCCTCCACTTT	CASSGNFQGNNSPLHF
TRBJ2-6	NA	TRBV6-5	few	TGTGCCAGCAGTCGACAGGCTGGGGCCAACGTCCTGACTTTC	CASSRQAGANVLTF